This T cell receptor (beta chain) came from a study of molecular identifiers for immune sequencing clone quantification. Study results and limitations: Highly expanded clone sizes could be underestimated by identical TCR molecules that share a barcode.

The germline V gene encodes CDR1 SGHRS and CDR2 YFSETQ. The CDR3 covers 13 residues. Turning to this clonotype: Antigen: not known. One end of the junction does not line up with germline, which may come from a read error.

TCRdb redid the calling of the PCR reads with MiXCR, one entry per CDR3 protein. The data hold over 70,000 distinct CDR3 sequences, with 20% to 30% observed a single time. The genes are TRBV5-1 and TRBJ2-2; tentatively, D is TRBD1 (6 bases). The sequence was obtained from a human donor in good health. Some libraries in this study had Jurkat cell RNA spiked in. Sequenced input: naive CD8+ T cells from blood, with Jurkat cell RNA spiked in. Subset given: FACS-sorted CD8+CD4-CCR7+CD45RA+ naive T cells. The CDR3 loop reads CASSITGPGEPFF. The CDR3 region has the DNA TGCGCCAGCAGTATTACAGGGCCCGGGGAGCCGTTTTTT.